This T cell receptor (beta chain) derives from a study of memory CD4+ T cells and cytomegalovirus serostatus. The CDR3 has 14 amino acids. Per the germline V gene, CDR1 is MNHEY and CDR2 is SVGAGI. Trimming cost V 6 bases and J 3 bases, with 14 bases left between them. Repertoires were generated with immunoSEQ multiplex PCR, while TCRdb's copy carries only in-frame clones and drops some. The sample includes approximately 61,000 clones, around three quarters of them seen just once. Single viable CD3+CD4+CD8-CD45RO+ cells were sorted as the memory CD4+ T cells. Material for sequencing was memory CD4+ T cells from blood. The rearrangement joins TRBV6-5 to TRBJ1-1; D is unclear. This clonotype was sampled from an adult in good health and CMV-seronegative. Some clones in this sample may be carry-over from other donors' samples. The CDR3 loop reads CASSKSGRDTEAFF. CDR3 bases: TGTGCCAGCAGCAAATCTGGGCGGGACACTGAAGCTTTCTTT.